This T cell receptor (beta chain) is from a study of blood T cell repertoires in COVID-19. How the authors handled the data: Amplification from reference gene primers served as the basis for estimated nucleated cell counts. Generated by immunoSEQ multiplex PCR, the TCRdb table keeps only in-frame clones and is missing some. From that table come the V and J calls and clone size; the DNA was used to work out D and trimming. Among just over 60,000 clones listed, about three quarters were seen once. This clone occurred once. The origin of this receptor is a man aged 25 to 40 with COVID-19, enrolled during active disease. The sequenced sample consisted of peripheral blood.

CDR3 loop: CASSPRLAGGETQYF. Here the CDR3 DNA reads TGTGCCAGCAGTCCCCGACTAGCGGGAGGTGAGACCCAGTACTTC. The chain joins TRBV27 to TRBJ2-5; 13 nucleotides agree with TRBD2. From germline, CDR1 is MNHEY and CDR2 SMNVEV (reference sequence). The CDR3 covers 15 residues. The ends lost 5 bases at V and 5 bases at J; junction bases unmatched: 5.